This T cell receptor (beta chain) was recovered during a study of tumor-infiltrating lymphocytes in oesophageal squamous cell carcinoma. TCRdb fed the PCR reads into MiXCR, producing one record per CDR3 protein. The data show almost 20,000 distinct CDR3 sequences, approximately 40% seen once. This clonotype was picked up one time. This CDR3 is 16 amino acids long. Trimming at V came to 2 bases and at J to 2 bases, leaving 9 bases not matched to a gene. CDR1 and CDR2 from the germline V gene are SGHTA and FQGNSA. The source is a male donor with esophageal squamous cell carcinoma. Material for sequencing was blood. This chain links TRBV7-2 with TRBJ2-7; 7 positions match TRBD2. CDR3 nucleotides: TGTGCCAGCAGCTTAATCGCGGGAGACACAACCTACGAGCAGTACTTC. This encodes CASSLIAGDTTYEQYF.